The 10 T cell receptor beta chains in this list originate from one sample, sequenced in a study of T cell changes during pregnancy in multiple sclerosis. Data came from immunoSEQ multiplex PCR; TCRdb stores just in-frame clones and leaves some out. The repertoire holds roughly 61,000 clones, with more than 80% as singletons. This specimen consisted of peripheral blood, obtained in the first trimester of pregnancy. The receptors come from a female donor in good health, enrolled as a control in a pregnancy study.

The chain carries TRBV7-3 and TRBJ1-5, with 9 nucleotides matching TRBD1. Germline V gene sequence: CDR1 SGHTA, CDR2 FQGTGA. The CDR3 is 24 residues long. V shed 1 base and J 0 bases; nucleotides not matched to a gene: 25. This CDR3 is CASSLKDRGRRLRYSGYSNQPQHF. DNA for the CDR3: TGTGCCAGCAGCTTAAAGGACAGGGGCCGGAGATTGCGGTATTCTGGTTATAGCAATCAGCCCCAGCATTTT.

This chain links TRBV5-5 with TRBJ2-5; D remains unclear. The V and J ends lost 6 bases and 5 bases respectively, with 11 bases between them. Germline V lookup: CDR1 SGHKS, CDR2 YYEKEE (reference sequence). There are 12 residues in the CDR3. CDR3 nucleotide sequence: TGTGCCAGCACCCTAACCACGGAGACCCAGTACTTC. Its translation: CASTLTTETQYF.

The J gene is TRBJ2-2, the V gene TRBV6-5; 8 nucleotides match TRBD2. Germline V gene sequence: CDR1 MNHEY, CDR2 SVGAGI. The J segment lost 5 bases and the V segment lost 6 bases, leaving 5 bases of the junction unmatched. CDR3 length: 14 amino acids. The CDR3 reads CASRTSVVTGELFF. CDR3 nucleotide sequence: TGTGCCAGCAGGACTAGCGTCGTTACCGGGGAGCTGTTTTTT.

The chain has TRBV6-5 and TRBJ1-3; D gene uncertain. Germline V lookup: CDR1 MNHEY, CDR2 SVGAGI. Trimming cost V 0 bases and J 2 bases, with 8 bases left between them. CDR3 length: 15 amino acids. CDR3 region: CASSYSAGAGNTIYF. The CDR3 DNA reads TGTGCCAGCAGTTACTCGGCCGGGGCTGGAAACACCATATATTTT.

The chain is built from TRBV6-1 and TRBJ1-4; 8 bases agree with TRBD1. Germline CDR1 and CDR2: MNHNS and SASEGT. After removal of 6 bases from V and 7 bases from J, the junction contained 10 bases not matched to a gene. This CDR3 comprises 15 residues. The CDR3 DNA follows: TGTGCCAGCAGACCTCTGGACAGGGATTTTGAAAAACTGTTTTTT. Its protein product is CASRPLDRDFEKLFF.

The chain employs TRBV10-3 and TRBJ1-6; weak D call: TRBD1 (5 bases). The V end lost 3 bases, the J end lost 0 bases, and 9 bases lay between the germline ends. The CDR3 runs to 16 residues. The germline gives CDR1 ENHRY, CDR2 SYGVKD. For the CDR3, the DNA is TGTGCCATCAGTGACCAGGGAAGCTCCTATAATTCACCCCTCCACTTT. Translation gives CAISDQGSSYNSPLHF.

The chain joins TRBV30 to TRBJ1-5, with 10 bases identical to TRBD1. Trimming removed 2 bases from V and 0 bases from J; junction bases left unmatched: 7. The CDR3 has 17 amino acids. Germline assignment: CDR1 GTSNPN and CDR2 SVGIG (reference sequence). As DNA, the CDR3 is TGTGCCTGGAGTTGGGACAGGGGAAAAATTAGCAATCAGCCCCAGCATTTT. Its translation: CAWSWDRGKISNQPQHF.

This clone was counted only a few times. This chain connects TRBV7-8 to TRBJ1-2; D call uncertain. Trimming took 0 bases from V and 8 from J, leaving 10 bases between them. Per germline, CDR1 SGHVS and CDR2 FQNEAQ. The CDR3 runs 13 residues. CDR3 DNA sequence: TGTGCCAGCAGCTTAGCGGGGAGATGGGGCTACACCTTC. It encodes CASSLAGRWGYTF.

This clone was recorded a few times. J is TRBJ1-4 and V is TRBV30; D unresolved. The germline V and J ends were trimmed by 0 bases and 8 bases, with 13 bases remaining between them. The CDR3 is made up of 14 amino acids. Germline loops: CDR1 GTSNPN, CDR2 SVGIG (reference sequence). The CDR3 reads CAWSVPGVREKLFF. CDR3 coding DNA: TGTGCCTGGAGTGTACCCGGAGTACGAGAAAAACTGTTTTTT.

V usage is TRBV10-3 and J usage is TRBJ1-2; 7 bases match TRBD1. There are 14 residues in the CDR3. Germline V gene data show CDR1 as ENHRY and CDR2 as SYGVKD. Trimming at V came to 6 bases and at J to 0 bases, leaving 4 bases not matched to a gene. The CDR3 nucleotides read TGTGCCATCAGCCCCGGGACAGCTAACTATGGCTACACCTTC. Translating gives CAISPGTANYGYTF.